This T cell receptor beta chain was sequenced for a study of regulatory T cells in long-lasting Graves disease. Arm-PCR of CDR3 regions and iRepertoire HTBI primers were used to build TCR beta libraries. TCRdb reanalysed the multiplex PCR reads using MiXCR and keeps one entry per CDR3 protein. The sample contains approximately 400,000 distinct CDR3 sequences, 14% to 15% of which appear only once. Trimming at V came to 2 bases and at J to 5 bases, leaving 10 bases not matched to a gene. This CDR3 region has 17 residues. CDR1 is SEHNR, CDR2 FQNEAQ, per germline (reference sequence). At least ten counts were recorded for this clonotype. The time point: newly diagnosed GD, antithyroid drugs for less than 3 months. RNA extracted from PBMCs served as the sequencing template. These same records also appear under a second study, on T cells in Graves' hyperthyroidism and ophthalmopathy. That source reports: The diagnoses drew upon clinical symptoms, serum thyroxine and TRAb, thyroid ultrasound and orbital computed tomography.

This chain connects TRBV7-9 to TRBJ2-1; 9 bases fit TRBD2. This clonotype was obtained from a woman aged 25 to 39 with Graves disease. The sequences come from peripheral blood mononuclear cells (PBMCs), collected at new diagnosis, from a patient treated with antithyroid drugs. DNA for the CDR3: TGTGCCAGCAGCTTAACGATTAGCGGGAGAGGCAACAATGAGCAGTTCTTC. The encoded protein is CASSLTISGRGNNEQFF. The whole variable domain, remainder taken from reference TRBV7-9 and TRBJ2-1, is DTGVSQNPRHKITKRGQNVTFRCDPISEHNRLYWYRQTLGQGPEFLTYFQNEAQLEKSRLLSDRFSAERPKGSFSTLEIQRTEQGDSAMYLCASSLTISGRGNNEQFFGPGTRLTVL.